Below, 5 T cell receptor beta chains from the same sample are listed, as sequenced in a study of T cells in Graves' hyperthyroidism and ophthalmopathy. Amplification of TCR beta CDR3 regions used RNA as the template. When the TCR CDR3 underwent first-round RT-PCR, the HTBI primer set was used. TCRdb independently ran MiXCR on the multiplex PCR reads; one entry per CDR3 protein. Of under 400,000 distinct CDR3 sequences listed, over 15% are singletons. Source material: blood. These receptors all stem from a woman in her thirties or forties with Graves' ophthalmopathy.

This sequence joins TRBV5-1 and TRBJ2-7, with 10 bases matching TRBD2. Germline CDR1 SGHRS, CDR2 YFSETQ. The CDR3 has 15 residues. The V segment lost 4 bases and the J segment 0 bases; nucleotides outside the gene matches: 4. The chain's CDR3 is CASSIGLAVSYEQYF. The CDR3 DNA sequence: TGCGCCAGCAGCATCGGACTAGCGGTCTCCTACGAGCAGTACTTC.

This clonotype was counted many times. Without the conserved terminal phenylalanine or tryptophan, this CDR3 likely stems from a read error. The V gene is TRBV2, the J gene TRBJ2-2, with TRBD2 matching over 12 bases. V trimming: 5 bases; J trimming: 4 bases; junction bases outside the gene matches: 5. The germline CDR1 and CDR2 sequences are SNHLY and FYNNEI. The CDR3 totals 16 residues. In DNA, the CDR3 is TGTGCCAGCAGTCAGACTAGCGGGAGAGGCACCGGGGAGCTGTTTCTT. It specifies CASSQTSGRGTGELFL.

This clonotype was found many times. J is TRBJ1-1 and V is TRBV5-1; D is unclear. V was trimmed by 2 bases and J by 0 bases, leaving 8 bases between them. From germline, CDR1 is SGHRS and CDR2 YFSETQ. The CDR3 consists of 14 residues. The CDR3 DNA follows: TGCGCCAGCAGCTTCGGACTGATGAACACTGAAGCTTTCTTT. It encodes CASSFGLMNTEAFF.

This clonotype showed up many times. The CDR3 spells CASSTIYEQYF. The CDR3 DNA sequence: TGTGCCAGCAGTACTATCTACGAGCAGTACTTC. J is TRBJ2-7 and V is TRBV28; no clear D gene. Per the germline V gene, CDR1 is MDHEN and CDR2 is SYDVKM. CDR3 size: 11 residues. V gave up 5 bases and J gave up 3 bases, with 5 bases separating them.

This clonotype was observed many times. The rearrangement joins TRBV5-1 to TRBJ2-7, with D perhaps assigned TRBD1 or TRBD2 (6 bases each). This CDR3 is built from 17 residues. V dropped 0 bases and J dropped 3 bases, with 19 bases sitting between them. Germline lookup yields CDR1 SGHRS and CDR2 YFSETQ. CDR3 nucleotide sequence: TGCGCCAGCAGCTTGGGCGGGACAAATTCTGGACACTACGAGCAGTACTTC. Amino acid sequence: CASSLGGTNSGHYEQYF.